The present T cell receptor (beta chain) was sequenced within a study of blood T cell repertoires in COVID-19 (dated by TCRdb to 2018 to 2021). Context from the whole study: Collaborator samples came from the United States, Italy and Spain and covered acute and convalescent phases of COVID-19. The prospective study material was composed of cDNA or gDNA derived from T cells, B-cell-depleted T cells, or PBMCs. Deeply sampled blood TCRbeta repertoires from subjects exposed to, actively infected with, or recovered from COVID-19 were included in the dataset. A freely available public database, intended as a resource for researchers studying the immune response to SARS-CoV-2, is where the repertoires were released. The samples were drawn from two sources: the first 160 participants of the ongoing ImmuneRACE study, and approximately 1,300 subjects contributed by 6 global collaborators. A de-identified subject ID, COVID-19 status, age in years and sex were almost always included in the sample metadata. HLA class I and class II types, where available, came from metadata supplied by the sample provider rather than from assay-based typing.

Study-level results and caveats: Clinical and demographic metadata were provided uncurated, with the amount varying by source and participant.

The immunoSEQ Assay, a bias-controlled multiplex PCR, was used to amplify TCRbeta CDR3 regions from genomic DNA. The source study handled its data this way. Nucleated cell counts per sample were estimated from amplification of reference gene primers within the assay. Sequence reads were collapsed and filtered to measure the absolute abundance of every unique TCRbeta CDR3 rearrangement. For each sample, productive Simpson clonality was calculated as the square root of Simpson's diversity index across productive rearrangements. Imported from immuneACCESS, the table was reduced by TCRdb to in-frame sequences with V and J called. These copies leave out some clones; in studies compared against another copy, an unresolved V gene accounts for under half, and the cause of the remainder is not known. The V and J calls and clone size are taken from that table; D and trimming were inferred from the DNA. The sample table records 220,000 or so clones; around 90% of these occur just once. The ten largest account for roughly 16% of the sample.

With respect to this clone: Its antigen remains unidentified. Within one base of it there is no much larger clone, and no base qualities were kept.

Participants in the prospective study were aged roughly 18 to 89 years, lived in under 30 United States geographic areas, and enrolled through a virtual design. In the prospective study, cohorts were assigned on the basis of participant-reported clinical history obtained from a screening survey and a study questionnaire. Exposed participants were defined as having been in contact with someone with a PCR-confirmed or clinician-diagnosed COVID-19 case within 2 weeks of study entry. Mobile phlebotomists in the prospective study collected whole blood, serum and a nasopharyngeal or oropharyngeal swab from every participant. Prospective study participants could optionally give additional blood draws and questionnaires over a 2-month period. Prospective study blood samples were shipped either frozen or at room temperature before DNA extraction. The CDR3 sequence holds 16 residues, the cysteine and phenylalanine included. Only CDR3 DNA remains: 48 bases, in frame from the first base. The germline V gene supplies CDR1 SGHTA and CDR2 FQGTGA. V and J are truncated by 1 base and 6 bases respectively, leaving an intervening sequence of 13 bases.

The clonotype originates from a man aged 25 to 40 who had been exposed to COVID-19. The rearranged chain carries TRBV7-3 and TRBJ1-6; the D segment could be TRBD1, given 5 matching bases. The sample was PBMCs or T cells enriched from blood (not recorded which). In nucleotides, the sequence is TGTGCCAGCAGCTTAAACCCGGGGGGGTTTAATTCACCCCTCCACTTT. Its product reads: CASSLNPGGFNSPLHF.